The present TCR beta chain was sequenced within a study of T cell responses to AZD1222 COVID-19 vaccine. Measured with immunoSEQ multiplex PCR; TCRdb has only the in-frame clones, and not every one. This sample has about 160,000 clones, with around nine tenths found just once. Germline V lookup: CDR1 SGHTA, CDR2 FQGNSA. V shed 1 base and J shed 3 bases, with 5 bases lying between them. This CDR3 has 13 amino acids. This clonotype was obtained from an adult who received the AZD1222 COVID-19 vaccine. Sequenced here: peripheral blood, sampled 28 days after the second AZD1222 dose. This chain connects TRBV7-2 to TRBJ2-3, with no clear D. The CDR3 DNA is TGTGCCAGCAGCTTAGAAAGGACAGATACGCAGTATTTT. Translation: CASSLERTDTQYF.